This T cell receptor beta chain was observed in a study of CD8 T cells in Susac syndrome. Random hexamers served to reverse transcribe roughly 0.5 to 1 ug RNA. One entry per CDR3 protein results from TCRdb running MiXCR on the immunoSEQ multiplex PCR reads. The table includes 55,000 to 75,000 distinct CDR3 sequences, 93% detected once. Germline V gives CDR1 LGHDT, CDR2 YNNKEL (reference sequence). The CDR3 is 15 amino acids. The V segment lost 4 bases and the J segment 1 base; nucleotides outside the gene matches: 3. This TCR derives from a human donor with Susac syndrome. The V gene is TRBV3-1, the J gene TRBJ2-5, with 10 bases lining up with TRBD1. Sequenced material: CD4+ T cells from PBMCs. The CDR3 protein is CASSPWDRGQETQYF. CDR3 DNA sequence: TGTGCCAGCAGCCCTTGGGACAGGGGCCAAGAGACCCAGTACTTC.